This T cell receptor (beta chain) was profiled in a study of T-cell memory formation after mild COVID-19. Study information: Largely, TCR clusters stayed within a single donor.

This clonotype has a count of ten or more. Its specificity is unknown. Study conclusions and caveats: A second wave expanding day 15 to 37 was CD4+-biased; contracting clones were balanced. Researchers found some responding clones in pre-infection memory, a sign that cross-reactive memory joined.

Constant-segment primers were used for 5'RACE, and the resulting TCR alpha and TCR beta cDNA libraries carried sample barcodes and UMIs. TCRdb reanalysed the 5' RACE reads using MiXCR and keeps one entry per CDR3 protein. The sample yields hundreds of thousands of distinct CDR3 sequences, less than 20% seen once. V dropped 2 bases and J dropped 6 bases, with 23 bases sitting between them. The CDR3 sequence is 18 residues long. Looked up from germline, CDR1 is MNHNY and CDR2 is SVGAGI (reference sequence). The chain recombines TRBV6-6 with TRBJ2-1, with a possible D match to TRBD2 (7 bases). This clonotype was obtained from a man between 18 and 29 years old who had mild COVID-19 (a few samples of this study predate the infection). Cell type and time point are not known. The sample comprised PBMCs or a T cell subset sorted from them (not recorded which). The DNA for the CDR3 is TGTGCCAGCAGTTACCGGAACGCGCGGGGGCCCATGAGCAATGAGCAGTTCTTC. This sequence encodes CASSYRNARGPMSNEQFF.